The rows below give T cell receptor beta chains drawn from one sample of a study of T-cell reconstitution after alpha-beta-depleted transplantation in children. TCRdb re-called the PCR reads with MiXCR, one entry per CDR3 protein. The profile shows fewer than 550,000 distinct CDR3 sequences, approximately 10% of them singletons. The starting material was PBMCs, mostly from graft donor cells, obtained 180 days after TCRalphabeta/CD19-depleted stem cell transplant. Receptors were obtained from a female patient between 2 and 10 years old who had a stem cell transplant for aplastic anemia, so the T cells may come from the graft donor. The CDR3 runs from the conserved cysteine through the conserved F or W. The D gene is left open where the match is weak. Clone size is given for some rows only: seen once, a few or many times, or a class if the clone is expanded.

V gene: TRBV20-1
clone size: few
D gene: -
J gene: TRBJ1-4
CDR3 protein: CSARVGSGGEKLFF
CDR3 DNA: TGCAGTGCTAGAGTAGGAAGCGGGGGTGAAAAACTGTTTTTT

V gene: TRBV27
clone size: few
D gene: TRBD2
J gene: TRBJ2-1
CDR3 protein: CASSIRGVSGPNEQFF
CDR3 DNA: TGTGCCAGCAGCATACGGGGAGTTAGCGGGCCCAATGAGCAGTTCTTC

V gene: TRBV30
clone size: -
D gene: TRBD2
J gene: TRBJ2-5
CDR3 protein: CAWSPGPGTSGQETQYF
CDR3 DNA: TGTGCCTGGAGTCCGGGCCCCGGGACTAGCGGCCAAGAGACCCAGTACTTC

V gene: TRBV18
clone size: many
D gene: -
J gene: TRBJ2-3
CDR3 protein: CASSPARPSTDTQYF
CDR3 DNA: TGTGCCAGCTCACCGGCTAGACCGAGCACAGATACGCAGTATTTT

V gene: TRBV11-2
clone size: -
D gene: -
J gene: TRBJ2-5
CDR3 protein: CASSYNRVTGETQYF
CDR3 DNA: TGTGCCAGCAGCTACAACAGGGTAACAGGCGAGACCCAGTACTTC

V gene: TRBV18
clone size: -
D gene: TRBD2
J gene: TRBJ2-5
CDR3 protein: CASSPLQGLAVQETQYF
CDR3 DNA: TGTGCCAGCTCACCACTTCAAGGACTAGCGGTCCAAGAGACCCAGTACTTC

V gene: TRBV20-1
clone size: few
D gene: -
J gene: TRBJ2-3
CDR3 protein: CSASGGTLATDTQYF
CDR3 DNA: TGCAGTGCTAGTGGTGGGACATTGGCCACAGATACGCAGTATTTT

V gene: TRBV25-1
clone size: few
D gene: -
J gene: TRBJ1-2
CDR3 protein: CASSEYGSGDGYTF
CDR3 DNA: TGTGCCAGCAGTGAATATGGGTCAGGCGATGGCTACACCTTC

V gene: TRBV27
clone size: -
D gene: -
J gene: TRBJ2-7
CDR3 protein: CASSVRQLRGYEQYF
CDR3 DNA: TGTGCCAGCAGTGTCCGGCAGCTCCGTGGCTACGAGCAGTACTTC

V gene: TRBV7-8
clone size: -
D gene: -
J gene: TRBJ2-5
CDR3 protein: CASSAGGARQETQYF
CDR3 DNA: TGTGCCAGCAGCGCAGGAGGGGCAAGGCAAGAGACCCAGTACTTC

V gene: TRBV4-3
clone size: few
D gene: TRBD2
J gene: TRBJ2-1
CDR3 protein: CASSQDRGLGLAGANEQFF
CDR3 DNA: TGCGCCAGCAGCCAAGATCGGGGTTTAGGGCTAGCGGGAGCCAATGAGCAGTTCTTC

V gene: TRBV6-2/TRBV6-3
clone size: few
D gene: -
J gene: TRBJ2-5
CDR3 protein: CASSYPVPRETQYF
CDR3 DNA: TGTGCCAGCAGTTACCCGGTACCTCGGGAGACCCAGTACTTC

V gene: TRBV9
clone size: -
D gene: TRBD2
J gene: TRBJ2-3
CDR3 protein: CASSSLGLAGGDTQYF
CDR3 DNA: TGTGCCAGCAGCTCCCTCGGACTAGCGGGAGGGGATACGCAGTATTTT

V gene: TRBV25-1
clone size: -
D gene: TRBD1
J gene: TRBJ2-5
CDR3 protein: CASSQSRDRVGGTQYF
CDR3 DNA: TGTGCCAGCAGTCAGTCCCGGGACAGGGTTGGGGGGACCCAGTACTTC

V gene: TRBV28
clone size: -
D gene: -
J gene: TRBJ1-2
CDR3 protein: CASSFPNRARDGYTF
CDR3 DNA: TGTGCCAGCAGTTTCCCAAACAGGGCAAGGGATGGCTACACCTTC

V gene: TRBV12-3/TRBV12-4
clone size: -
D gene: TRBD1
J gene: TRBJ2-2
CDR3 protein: CASTTSSTGFNTGELFF
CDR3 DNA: TGTGCCAGCACGACATCCTCGACAGGGTTCAACACCGGGGAGCTGTTTTTT

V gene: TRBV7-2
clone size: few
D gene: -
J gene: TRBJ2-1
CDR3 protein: CASIETYEQFF
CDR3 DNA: TGTGCCAGCATCGAAACGTATGAGCAGTTCTTC

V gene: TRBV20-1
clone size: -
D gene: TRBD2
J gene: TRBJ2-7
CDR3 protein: CSASSSGASYEQYF
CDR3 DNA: TGCAGTGCTAGTTCTAGCGGGGCATCCTACGAGCAGTACTTC

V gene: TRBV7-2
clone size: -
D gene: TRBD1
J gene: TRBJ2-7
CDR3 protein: CASSLSGQGLEQYF
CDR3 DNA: TGTGCCAGCAGCTTATCGGGACAGGGTCTCGAGCAGTACTTC

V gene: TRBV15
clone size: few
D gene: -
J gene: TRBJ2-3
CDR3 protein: CATSRQDLSTDTQYF
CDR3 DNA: TGTGCCACCAGCAGACAGGACCTTAGCACAGATACGCAGTATTTT

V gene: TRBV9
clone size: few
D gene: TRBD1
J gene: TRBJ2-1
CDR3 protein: CASSLYRDRTNEQFF
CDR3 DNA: TGTGCCAGCAGCCTATACCGGGACAGGACTAATGAGCAGTTCTTC

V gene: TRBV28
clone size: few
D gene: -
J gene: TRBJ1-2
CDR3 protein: CASSFGRDFGYTF
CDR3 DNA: TGTGCCAGCAGTTTTGGGCGGGACTTTGGCTACACCTTC

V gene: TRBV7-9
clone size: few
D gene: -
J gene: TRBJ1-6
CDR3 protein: CASSGQTGANSPLHF
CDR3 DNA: TGTGCCAGCAGCGGCCAGACAGGAGCTAATTCACCCCTCCACTTT

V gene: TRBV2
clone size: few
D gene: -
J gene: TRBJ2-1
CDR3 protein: CASSVTVYNEQFF
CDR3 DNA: TGTGCCAGCAGTGTGACCGTATACAATGAGCAGTTCTTC

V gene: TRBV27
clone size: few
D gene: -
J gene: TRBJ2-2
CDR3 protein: CASSGTVNTGELFF
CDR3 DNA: TGTGCCAGCAGTGGGACGGTGAACACCGGGGAGCTGTTTTTT

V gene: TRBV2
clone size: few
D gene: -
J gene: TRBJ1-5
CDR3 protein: CASSSRENQPQHF
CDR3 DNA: TGTGCCAGCAGTTCCAGGGAAAATCAGCCCCAGCATTTT

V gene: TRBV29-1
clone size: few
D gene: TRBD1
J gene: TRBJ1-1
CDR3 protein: CSVTRTGVHTEAFF
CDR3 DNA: TGCAGCGTCACGCGGACAGGGGTGCACACTGAAGCTTTCTTT

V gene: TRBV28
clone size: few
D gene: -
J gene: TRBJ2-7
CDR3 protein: CASSLQGHLRSSYEQYF
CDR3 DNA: TGTGCCAGCAGTTTACAAGGACACCTTAGGAGCTCCTACGAGCAGTACTTC

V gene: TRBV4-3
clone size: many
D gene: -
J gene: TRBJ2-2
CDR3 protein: CASSQMQGSGELFF
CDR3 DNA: TGCGCCAGCAGCCAGATGCAGGGGTCCGGGGAGCTGTTTTTT

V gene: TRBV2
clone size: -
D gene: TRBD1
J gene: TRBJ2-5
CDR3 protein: CASYLDRGETQYF
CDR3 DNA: TGTGCCAGCTACTTGGACAGGGGAGAGACCCAGTACTTC

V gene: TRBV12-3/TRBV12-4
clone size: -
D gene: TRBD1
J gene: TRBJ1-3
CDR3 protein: CASSLRGQGGFSGNTIYF
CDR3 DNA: TGTGCCAGCAGTTTGCGCGGACAGGGGGGATTCTCTGGAAACACCATATATTTT

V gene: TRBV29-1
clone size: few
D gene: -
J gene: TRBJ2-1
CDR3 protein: CSVAGWAVTYNEQFF
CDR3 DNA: TGCAGCGTTGCGGGTTGGGCAGTTACCTACAATGAGCAGTTCTTC

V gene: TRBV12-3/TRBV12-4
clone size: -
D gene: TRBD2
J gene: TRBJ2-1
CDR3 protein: CASSFSGTRVAAEQFF
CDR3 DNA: TGTGCCAGCAGTTTTTCGGGGACTAGGGTTGCGGCTGAGCAGTTCTTC

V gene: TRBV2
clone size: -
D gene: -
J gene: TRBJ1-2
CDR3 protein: CASGAREGPIYGYTF
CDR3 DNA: TGTGCCAGCGGGGCCAGGGAAGGACCTATCTATGGCTACACCTTC

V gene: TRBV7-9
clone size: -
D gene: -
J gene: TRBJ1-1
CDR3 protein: CASSSKFTAYGAFF
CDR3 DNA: TGTGCCAGCAGCTCCAAGTTCACTGCGTATGGAGCTTTCTTT

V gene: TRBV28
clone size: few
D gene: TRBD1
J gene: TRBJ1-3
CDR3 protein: CASRLDRGHSGNTIYF
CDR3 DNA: TGTGCCAGCAGGTTGGACAGGGGGCACTCTGGAAACACCATATATTTT

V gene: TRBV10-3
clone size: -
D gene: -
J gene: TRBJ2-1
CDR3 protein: CAIGREGSYNEQFF
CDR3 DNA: TGTGCCATCGGCAGGGAAGGCTCCTACAATGAGCAGTTCTTC

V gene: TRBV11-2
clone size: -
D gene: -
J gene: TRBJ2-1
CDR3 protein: CASSLAPRTTRNEQFF
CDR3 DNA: TGTGCCAGCAGCTTAGCACCAAGAACAACCCGTAATGAGCAGTTCTTC

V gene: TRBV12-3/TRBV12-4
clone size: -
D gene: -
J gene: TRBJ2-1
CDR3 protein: CASSLTWRSRSYNEQFF
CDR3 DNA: TGTGCCAGCAGTTTAACCTGGCGGAGTCGCTCCTACAATGAGCAGTTCTTC

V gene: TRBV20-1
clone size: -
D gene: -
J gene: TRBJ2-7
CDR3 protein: CSGETFEYSYEQYF
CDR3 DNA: TGCAGTGGAGAAACTTTCGAATACTCCTACGAGCAGTACTTC

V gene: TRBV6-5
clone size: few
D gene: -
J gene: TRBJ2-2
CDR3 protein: CASSYYGGTGELFF
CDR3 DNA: TGTGCCAGCAGTTACTATGGGGGCACCGGGGAGCTGTTTTTT

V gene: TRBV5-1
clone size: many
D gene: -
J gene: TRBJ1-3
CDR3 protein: CASSWGTESSGNTIYF
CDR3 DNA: TGCGCCAGCAGCTGGGGTACAGAAAGCTCTGGAAACACCATATATTTT

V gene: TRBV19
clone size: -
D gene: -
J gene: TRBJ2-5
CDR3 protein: CASSMRGPLLQETQYF
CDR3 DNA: TGTGCCAGTAGTATGAGAGGACCCCTCCTCCAAGAGACCCAGTACTTC

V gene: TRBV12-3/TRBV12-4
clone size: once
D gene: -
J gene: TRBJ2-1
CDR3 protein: CASSFQGRYNEQFF
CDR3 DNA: TGTGCCAGCAGTTTTCAGGGGAGGTATAATGAGCAGTTCTTC

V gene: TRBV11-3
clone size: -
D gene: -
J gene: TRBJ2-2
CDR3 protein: CASSSSPNTGELFF
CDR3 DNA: TGTGCCAGCAGCTCCTCACCGAACACCGGGGAGCTGTTTTTT

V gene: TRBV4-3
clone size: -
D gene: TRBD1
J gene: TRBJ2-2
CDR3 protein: CASSRKIPRGLSNTGELFF
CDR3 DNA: TGCGCCAGCAGCCGCAAGATACCCAGGGGGCTATCGAACACCGGGGAGCTGTTTTTT

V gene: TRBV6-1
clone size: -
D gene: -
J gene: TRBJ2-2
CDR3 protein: CASSLIVLTGELFF
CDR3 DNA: TGTGCCAGCTCCCTGATAGTTCTCACCGGGGAGCTGTTTTTT

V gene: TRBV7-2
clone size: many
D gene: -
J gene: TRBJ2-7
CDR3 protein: CASSLGQPPYEQYF
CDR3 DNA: TGTGCCAGCAGCTTAGGGCAGCCCCCCTACGAGCAGTACTTC

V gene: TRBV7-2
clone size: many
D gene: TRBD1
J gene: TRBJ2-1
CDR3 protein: CASSLGTGSYNEQFF
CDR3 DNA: TGTGCCAGCAGCTTAGGGACAGGGAGCTACAATGAGCAGTTCTTC

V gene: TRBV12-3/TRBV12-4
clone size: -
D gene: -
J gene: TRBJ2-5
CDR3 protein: CASSQSLKGETQYF
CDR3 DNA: TGTGCCAGCAGCCAGTCGTTGAAGGGAGAGACCCAGTACTTC

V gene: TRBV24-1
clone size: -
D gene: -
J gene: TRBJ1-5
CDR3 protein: CATSDRQNQPQHF
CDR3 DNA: TGTGCCACCAGTGATCGTCAGAATCAGCCCCAGCATTTT

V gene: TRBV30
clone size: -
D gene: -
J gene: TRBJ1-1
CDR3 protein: CAWRTGTMNTEAFF
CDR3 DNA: TGTGCCTGGAGAACCGGGACCATGAACACTGAAGCTTTCTTT

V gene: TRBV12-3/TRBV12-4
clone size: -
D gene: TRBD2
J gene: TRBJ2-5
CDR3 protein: CASSLSHPTQQTSGNAETQYF
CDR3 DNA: TGTGCCAGCAGTTTAAGCCACCCGACACAACAGACTAGCGGGAATGCGGAGACCCAGTACTTC

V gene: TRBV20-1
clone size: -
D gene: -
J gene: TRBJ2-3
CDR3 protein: CSAREFAADTQYF
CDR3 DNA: TGCAGTGCTAGAGAATTTGCGGCAGATACGCAGTATTTT

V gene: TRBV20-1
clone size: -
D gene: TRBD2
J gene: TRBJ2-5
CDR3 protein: CSAMSSGGTQYF
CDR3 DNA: TGCAGTGCTATGAGTAGCGGGGGGACCCAGTACTTC